This TCR beta chain comes out of a study of human T cells and chemical hapten exposure. Study-wide background: Small pooled library volume differences chiefly drove per-sample TCR yield variation.

Described time point: patch test 2, 6 weeks after DPC sensitization. The treatment is: therapeutic diphenylcyclopropenone sensitization with weekly scalp DPC. The study used a library that attached unique molecular identifiers to individual cDNA molecules. TCRdb re-derived calls from the RACE reads in MiXCR, one entry per CDR3 protein. The repertoire holds more than 110,000 distinct CDR3 sequences, with about 10% as singletons. This clonotype has a count of ten or more. V lost 3 bases and J 0 bases, leaving 9 bases between the germline ends. Germline V gene data show CDR1 as LGHDT and CDR2 as YNNKEL (reference sequence). CDR3 length: 14 residues.

The TCR comes from a woman aged 45-65 years with alopecia areata. Some clones in this sample may be carry-over from other donors' samples. The material sequenced was whole blood, taken in connection with sensitization to the hapten diphenylcyclopropenone (DPC). This chain joins TRBV3-1 and TRBJ2-7; D perhaps matches TRBD2 (6 bases). CDR3 protein: CASSQRGSSYEQYF. CDR3 sequence (DNA): TGTGCCAGCAGCCAGCGGGGAAGCTCCTACGAGCAGTACTTC.